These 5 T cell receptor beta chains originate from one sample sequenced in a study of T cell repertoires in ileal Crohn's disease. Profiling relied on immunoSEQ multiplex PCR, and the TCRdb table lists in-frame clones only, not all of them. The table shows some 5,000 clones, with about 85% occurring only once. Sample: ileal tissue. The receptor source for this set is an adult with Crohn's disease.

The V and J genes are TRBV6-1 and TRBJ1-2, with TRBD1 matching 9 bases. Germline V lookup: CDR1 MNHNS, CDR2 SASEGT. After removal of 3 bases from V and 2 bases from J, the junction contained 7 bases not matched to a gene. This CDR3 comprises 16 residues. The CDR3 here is CASSDPGTGNNYGYTF. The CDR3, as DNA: TGTGCCAGCAGTGATCCCGGGACAGGGAACAACTATGGCTACACCTTC.

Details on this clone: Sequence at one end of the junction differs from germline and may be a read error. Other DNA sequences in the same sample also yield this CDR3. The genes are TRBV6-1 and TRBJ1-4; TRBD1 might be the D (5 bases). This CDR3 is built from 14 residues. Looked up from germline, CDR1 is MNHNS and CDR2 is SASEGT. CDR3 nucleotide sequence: TGTGCCACCAGTTGGGGAGGGACGGATGAAAAACTGTTTTTT. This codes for CATSWGGTDEKLFF.

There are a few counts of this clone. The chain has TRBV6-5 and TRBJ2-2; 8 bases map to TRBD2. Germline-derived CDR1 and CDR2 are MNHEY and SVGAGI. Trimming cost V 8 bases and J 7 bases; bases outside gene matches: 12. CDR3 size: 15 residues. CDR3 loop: CASSSTGGADGELFF. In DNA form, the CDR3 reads TGTGCCAGCTCTTCAACGGGGGGGGCCGACGGGGAGCTGTTTTTT.

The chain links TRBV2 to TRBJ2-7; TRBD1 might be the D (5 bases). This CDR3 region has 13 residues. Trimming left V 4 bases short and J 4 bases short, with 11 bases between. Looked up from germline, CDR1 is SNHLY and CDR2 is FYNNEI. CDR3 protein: CASSAGRAYEQYF. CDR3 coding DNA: TGTGCCAGCAGTGCGGGCAGGGCGTACGAGCAGTACTTC.

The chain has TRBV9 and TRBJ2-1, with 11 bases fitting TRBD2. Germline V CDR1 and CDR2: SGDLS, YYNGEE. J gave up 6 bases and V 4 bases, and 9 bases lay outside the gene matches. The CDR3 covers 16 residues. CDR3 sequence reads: CASSPGSGLAVNEQFF. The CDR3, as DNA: TGTGCCAGCAGCCCCGGATCGGGACTAGCGGTCAATGAGCAGTTCTTC.